One and the same sample provided the 20 T cell receptor beta chains below, sequenced in a study of cytomegalovirus exposure and HLA in healthy donors. The PCR contained 60 Vbeta and 13 Jbeta primers. Using immunoSEQ multiplex PCR, the repertoire was profiled, and TCRdb retains in-frame clones only, with some absent. The table has about 130,000 clones, about four fifths seen once. The sample consisted of PBMCs. These TCRs come from a woman in her sixties in good health and CMV-seropositive.

The rearrangement uses TRBV10-3 and TRBJ2-7; maybe TRBD1 (6 bases). The V and J ends lost 8 bases and 1 base respectively, with 12 bases between them. The CDR3 sequence is 13 residues long. Per germline, CDR1 ENHRY and CDR2 SYGVKD. CDR3 nucleotide sequence: TGTGCCATCCAACCCAGGGGATCCTACGAGCAGTACTTC. It encodes CAIQPRGSYEQYF.

The rearrangement links TRBV7-9 to TRBJ1-2; D remains ambiguous. V was pared by 1 base and J by 2 bases, with 11 bases between. Germline V gene lookup returns CDR1 SEHNR and CDR2 FQNEAQ (reference sequence). CDR3 length equals 15 residues. CDR3 sequence: CASSLVGDLNYGYTF. CDR3 DNA: TGTGCCAGCAGCTTAGTGGGCGATCTAAACTATGGCTACACCTTC.

The V call is TRBV30, the J call TRBJ2-2; a possible D gene is TRBD2 (5 bases). Trimming pared 3 bases from V and 7 bases from J, leaving 9 bases between. The CDR3 spans 12 residues. Looked up from germline, CDR1 is GTSNPN and CDR2 is SVGIG (reference sequence). CDR3 in DNA: TGTGCCTGGAGCCGCCGGGACGGGGAGCTGTTTTTT. Translation gives CAWSRRDGELFF.

The J gene is TRBJ2-5, the V gene TRBV4-2; 9 nucleotides match TRBD1. The DNA end favors TRBJ2-7, so the J call may be wrong. The length of the CDR3 is 15 residues. In germline, CDR1 is LGHNA, CDR2 YNFKEQ. The CDR3 reads CASSPKGTGYYEQYF. CDR3 DNA sequence: TGTGCCAGCAGCCCAAAAGGGACAGGGTACTACGAGCAGTACTTC.

This clone has a handful of counts. V gene TRBV13 combines with J gene TRBJ2-5, with 8 positions matching TRBD1. V shed 5 bases and J 5 bases; nucleotides not matched to a gene: 10. Germline values: CDR1 PRHDT, CDR2 FYEKMQ (reference sequence). The CDR3 has 15 residues. The CDR3 is CASSTGQGGSETQYF. CDR3 bases: TGTGCCAGCAGCACAGGACAGGGTGGTTCGGAGACCCAGTACTTC.

This chain uses TRBV30 with TRBJ2-2; 7 bases agree with TRBD1. CDR3 length equals 14 residues. The V gene end was trimmed by 5 bases and the J gene end by 3 bases; junction bases not matched to a gene: 6. CDR1 and CDR2 (germline): GTSNPN, SVGIG (reference sequence). The DNA for the CDR3 is TGTGCCTGGGGCCCGGGACAGTACACCGGGGAGCTGTTTTTT. This codes for CAWGPGQYTGELFF.

The rearrangement links TRBV21-1 to TRBJ2-1; the D segment call TRBD2 is taken from the table without a DNA check. TRBV21-1 is an annotated pseudogene. CDR3 length: 13 amino acids. CDR3 coding DNA: TGTGCCAGCAGGAGCCCGAGGGTAAATGAGCAGTTCTTC. As protein: CASRSPRVNEQFF.

The chain couples TRBV6-6 to TRBJ1-5; 8 bases map to TRBD1. V shed 4 bases and J 2 bases; nucleotides not matched to a gene: 4. CDR1 and CDR2 from the germline V gene are MNHNY and SVGAGI (reference sequence). The CDR3 is 15 amino acids. CDR3 bases: TGTGCCAGCAGTTCCCCGGACAGGGGCAATCAGCCCCAGCATTTT. Protein product: CASSSPDRGNQPQHF.

The gene calls are TRBV10-2 and TRBJ2-7, with D tentatively TRBD1 (5 bases). The CDR3 extends over 14 amino acids. Trimming left V 2 bases short and J 4 bases short, with 12 bases between. From germline, CDR1 is WSHSY and CDR2 SAAADI. As DNA, the CDR3 is TGCGCCAGCAGTGAGGTAGGACAATCTTACGAGCAGTACTTC. It yields the protein CASSEVGQSYEQYF.

V and J are TRBV19 and TRBJ1-1, with D possibly being TRBD1 (5 bases). Per germline, CDR1 LNHDA and CDR2 SQIVND (reference sequence). The CDR3 totals 12 residues. Trimming removed 6 bases at V and 4 bases at J, with 9 bases between. This CDR3 reads CASSWGGTEAFF. Written as DNA, the CDR3 is TGTGCCAGTAGCTGGGGGGGCACTGAAGCTTTCTTT.

The chain is built from TRBV2 and TRBJ1-1; the match to TRBD1 covers 7 bases. The J segment lost 1 base and the V segment lost 8 bases, leaving 7 bases of the junction unmatched. This CDR3 comprises 14 residues. Germline CDR1 reads SNHLY; CDR2 reads FYNNEI. CDR3 region: CASGWGQPNTEAFF. The CDR3 region has the DNA TGTGCCAGCGGATGGGGACAGCCGAACACTGAAGCTTTCTTT.

The chain uses TRBV27 and TRBJ1-4, with 7 bases that match TRBD1. The CDR3 has 14 amino acids. V gave up 3 bases and J gave up 10 bases; unmatched junction bases: 8. Looked up from germline, CDR1 is MNHEY and CDR2 is SMNVEV (reference sequence). The CDR3 DNA reads TGTGCCAGCAGTTTTGACAGGGAGGTCGGAAAACTGTTTTTT. The encoded protein is CASSFDREVGKLFF.

This clone has only one observation. V and J are TRBV19 and TRBJ1-1; D remains unclear. This CDR3 has 15 amino acids. Germline CDR1 is LNHDA and CDR2 is SQIVND (reference sequence). The V end was cut by 1 base, the J end by 0 bases, with 9 bases between. CDR3 in amino acids: CASSIAHRLNTEAFF. The CDR3 DNA reads TGTGCCAGTAGTATAGCACACAGATTGAACACTGAAGCTTTCTTT.

The rearrangement uses TRBV5-4 and TRBJ2-1; D is perhaps TRBD1 (6 bases). CDR3 length: 15 residues. From germline, CDR1 is SGHNT and CDR2 YYREEE (reference sequence). The V and J ends lost 4 bases and 5 bases respectively, with 16 bases between them. Written as DNA, the CDR3 is TGTGCCAGCAGCGAGGGACAAGGCAGAAACAATGAGCAGTTCTTC. Translated, it gives CASSEGQGRNNEQFF.

This clone appeared a few times. The chain combines TRBV11-2 with TRBJ1-1, with a weak D call TRBD1 (5 bases). The CDR3 loop spans 16 amino acids. Trimming stripped 0 bases from V and 0 bases from J, with 11 bases between. Germline-derived CDR1 and CDR2 are SGHAT and FQNNGV. This CDR3 reads CASSLDRTDMNTEAFF. CDR3 DNA sequence: TGTGCCAGCAGCTTAGATCGGACGGACATGAACACTGAAGCTTTCTTT.

V usage is TRBV15 and J usage is TRBJ2-2; TRBD1 matches at 10 bases. V shed 3 bases, J shed 4 bases, and the junction held 11 bases outside the gene matches. Germline lookup yields CDR1 LNHNV and CDR2 YYDKDF (reference sequence). This CDR3 comprises 18 residues. CDR3: CATSRVPSRDRGTGELFF. CDR3 bases: TGTGCCACCAGCAGGGTACCCTCCAGGGACAGGGGCACCGGGGAGCTGTTTTTT.

This clone was observed a handful of times. The chain joins TRBV5-1 to TRBJ1-1; D perhaps matches TRBD1 (5 bases). Germline values: CDR1 SGHRS, CDR2 YFSETQ. CDR3 length: 15 amino acids. Trimming took off 4 bases at V and 4 bases at J, with 17 bases between the two ends. CDR3 sequence: CASSVLQGQGTEAFF. The CDR3 nucleotides are TGCGCCAGCAGCGTGTTGCAGGGTCAGGGCACTGAAGCTTTCTTT.

The rearrangement links TRBV6-1 to TRBJ1-1; 9 nucleotides align to TRBD1. The J segment lost 1 base and the V segment lost 6 bases, leaving 6 bases of the junction unmatched. The germline V gene has CDR1 MNHNS and CDR2 SASEGT. This CDR3 region has 15 residues. This chain's CDR3 is CASREGQGWNTEAFF. The CDR3 DNA follows: TGTGCCAGCAGGGAGGGACAGGGTTGGAACACTGAAGCTTTCTTT.

The chain links TRBV7-3 to TRBJ2-1; 7 bases fit TRBD1. Germline lookup yields CDR1 SGHTA and CDR2 FQGTGA. The trim removed 5 bases at V and 4 bases at J, leaving 2 bases unmatched. This CDR3 spans 13 amino acids. This chain's CDR3 is CASSRGQYNEQFF. CDR3 DNA: TGTGCCAGCAGCCGGGGACAGTACAATGAGCAGTTCTTC. Combining the CDR3 with reference TRBV7-3 and TRBJ2-1 gives the whole variable domain GAGVSQTPSNKVTEKGKYVELRCDPISGHTALYWYRQSLGQGPEFLIYFQGTGAADDSGLPNDRFFAVRPEGSVSTLKIQRTERGDSAVYLCASSRGQYNEQFFGPGTRLTVL.

The chain combines TRBV7-2 with TRBJ2-1, with 9 nucleotides matching TRBD2. Losses at the gene ends were 4 bases for V and 5 bases for J; bases not matched to a gene: 18. CDR1 is SGHTA and CDR2 is FQGNSA in the germline V gene. The CDR3 length is 19 residues. The DNA for the CDR3 is TGTGCCAGCAGCTCCCCGGAGGGCGGCGGGGGGGCTAAGAACAATGAGCAGTTCTTC. Translation gives CASSSPEGGGGAKNNEQFF.